This note documents a single T cell receptor beta chain sequence. Its antigen remains unidentified. The time point: blood 4 weeks post-SBRT, at nephrectomy. The treatment denotes: 15 Gy SBRT to primary tumor, nephrectomy 4 weeks later. Blood was sampled at baseline, 2 weeks and 4 weeks after SBRT. This renal cell carcinoma was of the clear cell type. The repertoire was sequenced with immunoSEQ multiplex PCR; TCRdb's copy has only in-frame clones and lacks some. Seen here are more than 120,000 clones, roughly 90% observed once, and the top ten hold around a sixth. This sample was included in a study of radiation and T cells in renal cell carcinoma. Study-wide results and limits: Pretreatment tumor biopsies were lacking, so baseline clonotypes are unknown. In blood, top tumor clones expanded by 2 weeks, shrinking by 4.

The CDR3 has 17 residues. Germline CDR1 and CDR2: LGHNA and YSLEER. The trim removed 0 bases at V and 4 bases at J, leaving 7 bases unmatched. The sequencing used blood, collected from a patient whose treatment included radiotherapy and nephrectomy. The TCR originated in a woman in her forties or fifties with renal cell carcinoma. This chain links TRBV4-3 with TRBJ2-3; 10 nucleotides line up with TRBD2. The CDR3 loop is CASSQDVPAGGPDTQYF. DNA for the CDR3: TGCGCCAGCAGCCAAGATGTTCCAGCGGGGGGGCCAGATACGCAGTATTTT.